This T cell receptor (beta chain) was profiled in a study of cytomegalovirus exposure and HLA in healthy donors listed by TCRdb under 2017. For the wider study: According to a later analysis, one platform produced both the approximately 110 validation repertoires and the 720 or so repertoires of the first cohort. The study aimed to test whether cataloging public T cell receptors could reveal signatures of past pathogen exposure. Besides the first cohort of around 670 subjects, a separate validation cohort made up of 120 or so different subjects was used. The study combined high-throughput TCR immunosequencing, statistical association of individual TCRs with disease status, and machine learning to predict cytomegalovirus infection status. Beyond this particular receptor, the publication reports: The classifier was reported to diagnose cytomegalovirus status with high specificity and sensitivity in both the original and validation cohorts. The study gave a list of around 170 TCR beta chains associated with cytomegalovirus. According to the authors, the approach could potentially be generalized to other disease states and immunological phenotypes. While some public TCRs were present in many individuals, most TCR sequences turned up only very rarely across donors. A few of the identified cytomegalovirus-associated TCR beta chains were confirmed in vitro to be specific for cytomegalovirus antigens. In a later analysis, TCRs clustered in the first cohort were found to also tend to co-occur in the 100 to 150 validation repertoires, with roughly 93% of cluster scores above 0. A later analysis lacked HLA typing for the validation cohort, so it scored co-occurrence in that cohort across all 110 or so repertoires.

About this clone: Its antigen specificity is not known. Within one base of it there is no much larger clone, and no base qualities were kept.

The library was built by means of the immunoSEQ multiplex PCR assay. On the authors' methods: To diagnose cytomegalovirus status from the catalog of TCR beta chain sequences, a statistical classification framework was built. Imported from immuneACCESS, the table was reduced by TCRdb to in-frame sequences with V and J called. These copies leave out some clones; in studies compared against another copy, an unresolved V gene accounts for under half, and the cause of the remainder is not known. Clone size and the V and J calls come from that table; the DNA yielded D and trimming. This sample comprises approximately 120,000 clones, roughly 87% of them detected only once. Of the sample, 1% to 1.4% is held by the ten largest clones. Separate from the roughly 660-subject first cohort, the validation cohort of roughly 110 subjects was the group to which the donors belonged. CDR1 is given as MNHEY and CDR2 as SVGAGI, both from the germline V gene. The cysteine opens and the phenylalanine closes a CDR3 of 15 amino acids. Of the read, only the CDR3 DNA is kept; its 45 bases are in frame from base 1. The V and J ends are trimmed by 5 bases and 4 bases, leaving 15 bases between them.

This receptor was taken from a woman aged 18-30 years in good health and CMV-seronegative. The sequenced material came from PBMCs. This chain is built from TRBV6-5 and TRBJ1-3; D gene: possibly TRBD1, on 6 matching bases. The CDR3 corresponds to CASSATGTTGNTIYF. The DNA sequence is TGTGCCAGCAGTGCGACCGGGACAACCGGAAACACCATATATTTT.